These 7 T cell receptor beta chains were all obtained from the same sample, sequenced in a study of HIV-infected patients and healthy controls. Follow-up blood was drawn about 14 weeks, roughly three months, after antiretroviral therapy began. All unsorted peripheral T cells were captured because whole blood was used without fractionation. cDNA was made from about 500 ng RNA using alpha and beta constant primers. Separate chain-specific third strand synthesis with multiplexing indices produced the alpha and beta libraries. TCRdb reanalysed the 5' RACE reads using MiXCR and keeps one entry per CDR3 protein. The sample shows several thousand distinct CDR3 sequences, about 7.4% of them seen only once. The sample was blood, taken during antiretroviral therapy. All receptors come from an adult with HIV infection.

This clonotype has ten or more counts. The chain joins TRBV12-3 or TRBV12-4 to TRBJ1-5, with D possibly TRBD1 on 5 matching bases. This CDR3 comprises 13 residues. V shed 3 bases and J shed 7 bases, with 10 bases lying between them. The CDR3 DNA follows: TGTGCCAGCAGTTTCTCAGGGTACCAGCCCCAGCATTTT. This translates into CASSFSGYQPQHF.

This clonotype was observed at least ten times. The chain joins TRBV6-2 or TRBV6-3 to TRBJ2-1, with D possibly being TRBD2 (5 bases). CDR1 is MNHEY, CDR2 SVGEGT, per germline. The length of the CDR3 is 13 residues. Trimming removed 6 bases at V and 9 bases at J, with 15 bases between. CDR3 residues: CASSRGPSSEQFF. The CDR3 bases are TGTGCCAGCAGCCGGGGTCCTTCGAGTGAGCAGTTCTTC.

A note on this clonotype: A clone one base away is much larger, so this may be a read error. The chain is built from TRBV29-1 and TRBJ1-1; 10 bases are shared with TRBD1. Germline values: CDR1 SQVTM, CDR2 ANQGSEA. Trimming cost V 6 bases and J 5 bases; bases outside gene matches: 12. This CDR3 comprises 15 residues. The CDR3 protein is CSVVGQGLRGTEAFF. CDR3 nucleotide sequence: TGCAGCGTGGTGGGACAGGGGCTTAGGGGGACTGAAGCTTTCTTT.

Relative to its sample, this clonotype is large. The chain uses TRBV2 and TRBJ2-3, with D possibly TRBD1 on 6 matching bases. Germline-derived CDR1 and CDR2 are SNHLY and FYNNEI. The CDR3 loop spans 16 amino acids. V was cut by 5 bases and J by 2 bases, with 17 bases left in between. The CDR3 DNA is TGTGCCAGCAGTACCCCCCGGGACATCCCCACAGATACGCAGTATTTT. Its translation is CASSTPRDIPTDTQYF. Full variable domain (outside the CDR3, taken from reference TRBV2 and TRBJ2-3): EPEVTQTPSHQVTQMGQEVILRCVPISNHLYFYWYRQILGQKVEFLVSFYNNEISEKSEIFDDQFSVERPDGSNFTLKIRSTKLEDSAMYFCASSTPRDIPTDTQYFGPGTRLTVL.

This clonotype was detected many times. J is TRBJ1-2 and V is TRBV2; 9 nucleotides align to TRBD1. The CDR3 length is 17 residues. Trimming took 9 bases from V and 6 from J; bases not matched to a gene: 20. Per germline, CDR1 SNHLY and CDR2 FYNNEI. The CDR3 loop is CASAYEDRGAGSNGYTF. The CDR3 DNA follows: TGTGCCAGTGCCTACGAGGACAGGGGCGCCGGGAGTAATGGCTACACCTTC.

This clonotype was counted at least ten times. The chain joins TRBV10-2 to TRBJ1-2; D is perhaps TRBD1 (5 bases). CDR1 and CDR2 (germline): WSHSY, SAAADI. CDR3 size: 13 residues. Between the trimmed V and J ends, which lost 7 bases and 8 bases, there was a span of 17 bases. The CDR3 bases are TGCGCCAGCAACACCCGGTCGGGGGAGGGCTACACCTTC. Amino acids: CASNTRSGEGYTF.

The CDR3 coding sequence is TGTGCCAGTAGTATCATGTCAGTACTGAACTATGGCTACACCTTC. Protein product: CASSIMSVLNYGYTF. This chain joins TRBV19 and TRBJ1-2; no reliable D call. The CDR3 sequence is 15 residues long. Trimming took off 3 bases at V and 2 bases at J, with 13 bases between the two ends. Germline CDR1 is LNHDA and CDR2 is SQIVND (reference sequence).